What follows are 20 T cell receptor beta chains derived from one specimen sequenced in a study of beta chain features in type 1 diabetes. cDNA synthesis used the whole RNA isolate, giving expressed TCRB sequences. Sequenced by immunoSEQ multiplex PCR; TCRdb stores in-frame clones only, minus some. The repertoire holds roughly 450,000 clones, with around 13% as singletons. What was sequenced was naive CD4+ T cells from blood. The receptor set was obtained from a man in his thirties or forties in good health.

This chain connects TRBV7-2 to TRBJ2-7, with D possibly being TRBD2 (6 bases). The CDR3 covers 17 residues. The V end was cut by 1 base, the J end by 0 bases, with 16 bases between. From germline, CDR1 is SGHTA and CDR2 FQGNSA. This CDR3 is CASSLEGGTRISYEQYF. The CDR3 bases are TGTGCCAGCAGCTTAGAGGGCGGGACGAGGATCTCCTACGAGCAGTACTTC.

This chain joins TRBV5-1 and TRBJ2-7; 7 nucleotides line up with TRBD2. Germline V CDR1 and CDR2: SGHRS, YFSETQ. The CDR3 length is 17 residues. Trimming removed 3 bases from V and 2 bases from J; junction bases left unmatched: 14. The CDR3 nucleotides read TGCGCCAGCAGCTCCCCCTGGTCTAGCGGAACCACCTACGAGCAGTACTTC. Protein: CASSSPWSSGTTYEQYF.

This rearrangement joins TRBV6-1 to TRBJ2-6, with D possibly being TRBD1 (6 bases). Trimming stripped 3 bases from V and 0 bases from J, with 6 bases between. The germline gives CDR1 MNHNS, CDR2 SASEGT. The CDR3 extends over 15 amino acids. CDR3 coding DNA: TGTGCCAGCAGTGAGGACAGCTCTGGGGCCAACGTCCTGACTTTC. It is translated as CASSEDSSGANVLTF.

The V gene is TRBV9, the J gene TRBJ2-1; 9 bases map to TRBD1. The CDR3 length is 16 residues. The germline CDR1 and CDR2 sequences are SGDLS and YYNGEE. V dropped 3 bases and J dropped 4; count of bases not matched to a gene: 8. The CDR3 sequence is CASSATGDRAYNEQFF. For the CDR3, the DNA is TGTGCCAGCAGCGCGACTGGGGACAGGGCTTACAATGAGCAGTTCTTC. Full variable domain (outside the CDR3, taken from reference TRBV9 and TRBJ2-1): DSGVTQTPKHLITATGQRVTLRCSPRSGDLSVYWYQQSLDQGLQFLIQYYNGEERAKGNILERFSAQQFPDLHSELNLSSLELGDSALYFCASSATGDRAYNEQFFGPGTRLTVL.

This clone came up a few times. The chain carries TRBV19 and TRBJ1-1; the D is unclear. V shed 10 bases and J shed 4 bases, with 16 bases lying between them. Germline CDR1 is LNHDA and CDR2 is SQIVND (reference sequence). The CDR3 consists of 13 residues. The CDR3: CATSTVGGTEAFF. DNA of the CDR3: TGTGCCACTTCGACGGTGGGAGGCACTGAAGCTTTCTTT.

This clone was counted many times. The same CDR3 also results from other DNA sequences found in this sample. The chain couples TRBV5-1 to TRBJ2-5; D not certain. The CDR3 has 11 amino acids. The V gene's germline CDR1 is SGHRS and CDR2 YFSETQ. V was trimmed by 3 bases and J by 1 base, leaving 1 base between them. CDR3 region: CASSSQETQYF. The CDR3 DNA is TGCGCCAGCAGCTCCCAAGAGACCCAGTACTTC.

The gene calls are TRBV29-1 and TRBJ2-3, with D unclear. Trimming left V 3 bases short and J 1 base short, with 8 bases between. The V gene's germline CDR1 is SQVTM and CDR2 ANQGSEA. This CDR3 comprises 13 residues. Written as DNA, the CDR3 is TGCAGCGTTGATTTCGTCCGCACAGATACGCAGTATTTT. Its protein is CSVDFVRTDTQYF.

The chain combines TRBV7-2 with TRBJ2-7; the D gene is possibly TRBD1 (6 bases). CDR3 length equals 13 residues. Trimming removed 3 bases at V and 3 bases at J, with 9 bases between. CDR1 and CDR2 from the germline V gene are SGHTA and FQGNSA. CDR3 residues: CASSFTGIYEQYF. The CDR3 nucleotides read TGTGCCAGCAGCTTTACAGGGATCTACGAGCAGTACTTC.

The chain recombines TRBV18 with TRBJ2-1, with 7 bases that match TRBD1. CDR3 length equals 13 residues. The J segment lost 7 bases and the V segment lost 2 bases, leaving 2 bases of the junction unmatched. CDR1 and CDR2 (germline): KGHSH, LQKENI. The CDR3 coding sequence is TGTGCCAGCTCACCAATACAGGGGAATGAGCAGTTCTTC. It codes for CASSPIQGNEQFF.

V usage is TRBV25-1 and J usage is TRBJ2-5; 7 bases agree with TRBD2. This CDR3 contains 14 residues. The germline CDR1 and CDR2 sequences are MGHDK and SYGVNS. After removal of 1 base from V and 4 bases from J, the junction contained 3 bases not matched to a gene. The CDR3 is CASSEWEGRETQYF. The CDR3, as DNA: TGTGCCAGCAGTGAATGGGAGGGACGAGAGACCCAGTACTTC.

V and J are TRBV7-2 and TRBJ2-1; tentatively, D is TRBD1 (6 bases). With 0 bases removed from V and 4 bases from J, the gap between germline ends came to 19 bases. CDR3 size: 18 residues. Germline V CDR1 and CDR2: SGHTA, FQGNSA. The CDR3 loop is CASSLAHFRRGPYNEQFF. The DNA of the CDR3 is TGTGCCAGCAGCTTAGCCCACTTCCGCAGGGGACCTTACAATGAGCAGTTCTTC.

This chain uses TRBV29-1 with TRBJ1-2, with a tentative D call TRBD1 (6 bases). V dropped 7 bases and J dropped 5 bases, with 17 bases sitting between them. Germline values: CDR1 SQVTM, CDR2 ANQGSEA. The CDR3 length is 13 residues. The CDR3 region has the DNA TGCAGCGCCCAAGGTACAGGGACTTATGGCTACACCTTC. Translation gives CSAQGTGTYGYTF.

V is TRBV30 and J is TRBJ1-5, with D unclear. There are 13 residues in the CDR3. The ends were cut back, 5 bases at V and 9 bases at J, with 17 bases in the middle. CDR1 and CDR2 from the germline V gene are GTSNPN and SVGIG (reference sequence). The CDR3 spells CAWSMTRNWPQHF. The CDR3 DNA follows: TGTGCCTGGTCGATGACCCGGAACTGGCCCCAGCATTTT.

Turning to this clone: Other DNA sequences in the sample encode the same CDR3. This rearrangement joins TRBV18 to TRBJ1-1; D gene unclear. In germline, CDR1 is KGHSH, CDR2 LQKENI. Trimming took 1 base from V and 4 from J, leaving 4 bases between them. The length of the CDR3 is 12 residues. The DNA for the CDR3 is TGTGCCAGCTCACCACAGGGCACTGAAGCTTTCTTT. This codes for CASSPQGTEAFF.

Only a few counts were recorded for this clone. The chain combines TRBV7-9 with TRBJ2-1; the match to TRBD1 covers 8 bases. Unmatched junction bases numbered 11, after V lost 11 bases and J lost 5 bases. CDR1 and CDR2 (germline): SEHNR, FQNEAQ (reference sequence). The CDR3 sequence is 14 residues long. The CDR3 is CAAKPGQENNEQFF. As DNA, the CDR3 is TGTGCCGCCAAGCCGGGACAGGAGAACAATGAGCAGTTCTTC. Combining the CDR3 with reference TRBV7-9 and TRBJ2-1 gives the whole variable domain DTGVSQNPRHKITKRGQNVTFRCDPISEHNRLYWYRQTLGQGPEFLTYFQNEAQLEKSRLLSDRFSAERPKGSFSTLEIQRTEQGDSAMYLCAAKPGQENNEQFFGPGTRLTVL.

This clone was counted a single time. This sequence joins TRBV5-4 and TRBJ1-2; 7 positions agree with TRBD1. The CDR3 has 14 amino acids. V trimming: 2 bases; J trimming: 4 bases; junction bases outside the gene matches: 5. CDR1 is SGHNT, CDR2 YYREEE, per germline (reference sequence). The DNA for the CDR3 is TGTGCCAGCAGCTTCGCGGACAGGATCTATGGCTACACCTTC. It codes for CASSFADRIYGYTF.

The rearrangement uses TRBV5-1 and TRBJ2-1; D not resolved. Per germline, CDR1 SGHRS and CDR2 YFSETQ. The CDR3 extends over 12 amino acids. The V end lost 4 bases, the J end lost 10 bases, and 12 bases lay between the germline ends. CDR3 protein: CASSPERGEQFF. DNA of the CDR3: TGCGCCAGCAGCCCCGAGCGAGGAGAGCAGTTCTTC. Drawing the rest from reference TRBV5-1 and TRBJ2-1, the complete variable domain is KAGVTQTPRYLIKTRGQQVTLSCSPISGHRSVSWYQQTPGQGLQFLFEYFSETQRNKGNFPGRFSGRQFSNSRSEMNVSTLELGDSALYLCASSPERGEQFFGPGTRLTVL.

V and J are TRBV28 and TRBJ1-2; 7 bases match TRBD1. With 1 base clipped from V and 4 bases from J, the junction kept 3 bases outside the gene matches. This CDR3 has 14 residues. Germline lookup yields CDR1 MDHEN and CDR2 SYDVKM. Written as DNA, the CDR3 is TGTGCCAGCAGTTTATATCGGACAGGCTATGGCTACACCTTC. This translates into CASSLYRTGYGYTF.

This clone has only a few counts. This chain joins TRBV2 and TRBJ2-1; 11 positions match TRBD1. Trimming took 7 bases from V and 4 from J; bases not matched to a gene: 6. This CDR3 is 15 amino acids long. Germline V CDR1 and CDR2: SNHLY, FYNNEI. CDR3 region: CASKIGTGGYNEQFF. The CDR3 nucleotides read TGTGCCAGCAAAATAGGGACAGGGGGATACAATGAGCAGTTCTTC.

In its sample, this clone was seen a few times. The chain couples TRBV5-6 to TRBJ2-7, with 8 bases lining up with TRBD2. The trim removed 8 bases at V and 0 bases at J, leaving 1 base unmatched. The germline V gene encodes CDR1 SGHDT and CDR2 YYEEEE. This CDR3 has 12 residues. The chain's CDR3 is CASGLASYEQYV. DNA for the CDR3: TGTGCCAGTGGACTAGCCTCCTACGAGCAGTACGTC.